These 18 T cell receptor beta chains were sequenced from one sample in a study of CD8 T cells in Susac syndrome (dated by TCRdb to the late 2010s). Libraries were made using the immunoSEQ multiplex PCR assay. RNA was extracted with the RNeasy kit and roughly 0.5 to 1 ug was reverse transcribed using random hexamers. TCRdb's own reprocessing of the public reads used fastp at Q25 and MiXCR and kept productive beta chains. Here each entry gathers all rows of one CDR3 protein and keeps the most common genes and DNA. The sample records more than 150,000 distinct CDR3 sequences, around 93% of which are singletons. The top ten clones comprise around 0.16% of the sample. Material for sequencing was CD8+ T cells from PBMCs. Receptor source: a human donor with Susac syndrome.

V gene TRBV3-1 combines with J gene TRBJ2-1; D is undetermined. The length of the CDR3 is 15 residues. The germline V gene has CDR1 LGHDT and CDR2 YNNKEL (reference sequence). V dropped 1 base and J dropped 2 bases, with 9 bases sitting between them. The DNA for the CDR3 is TGTGCCAGCAGCCAAGTGTCACAACCCTACAATGAGCAGTTCTTC. It codes for CASSQVSQPYNEQFF.

The rearrangement links TRBV7-9 to TRBJ2-5; TRBD1 might be the D (6 bases). Germline V gene data show CDR1 as SEHNR and CDR2 as FQNEAQ (reference sequence). Trimming took 4 bases from V and 5 from J, leaving 14 bases between them. The CDR3 spans 14 residues. The CDR3 nucleotides are TGTGCCAGCAGCTCAGGACGCCAGGGGGAGACCCAGTACTTC. Its translation is CASSSGRQGETQYF.

The chain joins TRBV4-1 to TRBJ2-6; the D gene is possibly TRBD2 (5 bases). CDR3 length: 16 residues. CDR1 is MGHRA, CDR2 YSYEKL, per germline. The germline V and J ends were trimmed by 4 bases and 5 bases, with 15 bases remaining between them. The CDR3 loop reads CASSRAGGLRANVLTF. In DNA form, the CDR3 reads TGCGCCAGCAGCCGAGCTGGAGGCCTAAGGGCCAACGTCCTGACTTTC.

This sequence joins TRBV28 and TRBJ2-7; 9 bases line up with TRBD1. Per germline, CDR1 MDHEN and CDR2 SYDVKM. The V segment lost 6 bases and the J segment 2 bases; nucleotides outside the gene matches: 8. The CDR3 has 15 amino acids. The CDR3 nucleotides read TGTGCCAGCAGGACCCGGGACAGGGACACCTACGAGCAGTACTTC. This codes for CASRTRDRDTYEQYF.

This clonotype was seen once. The chain combines TRBV20-1 with TRBJ2-7, with TRBD2 matching over 9 bases. The CDR3 length is 15 residues. J lost 5 bases, V lost 2 bases, and 10 bases had no gene match. Germline assignment: CDR1 DFQATT and CDR2 SNEGSKA (reference sequence). The CDR3 loop reads CSARSRTSEGHEQYF. DNA for the CDR3: TGCAGTGCTAGATCGAGGACTAGCGAGGGCCACGAGCAGTACTTC.

The CDR3 DNA reads TGTGCCTGGAATAACGGACTAGCGGGGACCAATGAGCAGTTCTTC. Protein product: CAWNNGLAGTNEQFF. V and J are TRBV30 and TRBJ2-1, with TRBD2 matching over 12 bases. In germline, CDR1 is GTSNPN, CDR2 SVGIG (reference sequence). After removal of 4 bases from V and 6 bases from J, the junction contained 7 bases not matched to a gene. The length of the CDR3 is 15 residues.

V and J are TRBV20-1 and TRBJ2-7, with D perhaps matching TRBD1 (6 bases). V was pared by 3 bases and J by 2 bases, with 14 bases between. The CDR3 totals 14 residues. Per the germline V gene, CDR1 is DFQATT and CDR2 is SNEGSKA (reference sequence). For the CDR3, the DNA is TGCAGTGCTAGTCGGCCAGGGGTTACCTACGAGCAGTACTTC. It translates to CSASRPGVTYEQYF.

This chain links TRBV11-2 with TRBJ2-5, with 8 bases aligning to TRBD2. The V segment lost 1 base and the J segment 0 bases; nucleotides outside the gene matches: 4. CDR3 length equals 16 residues. Germline V lookup: CDR1 SGHAT, CDR2 FQNNGV. The CDR3 DNA follows: TGTGCCAGCAGCTTAGGTCCAGCGGGGGACCAAGAGACCCAGTACTTC. Protein: CASSLGPAGDQETQYF.

The V gene is TRBV30, the J gene TRBJ2-3, with TRBD1 as a possible D gene (7 bases). The germline V gene encodes CDR1 GTSNPN and CDR2 SVGIG (reference sequence). The length of the CDR3 is 13 residues. V lost 4 bases, J lost 5 bases, and 13 bases lay in between. CDR3 residues: CAWNRGREDTQYF. The CDR3 coding sequence is TGTGCCTGGAATAGGGGGCGGGAAGATACGCAGTATTTT.

The chain links TRBV7-3 to TRBJ1-1; D is unresolved. Germline CDR1 SGHTA, CDR2 FQGTGA. Trimming took off 1 base at V and 1 base at J, with 10 bases between the two ends. The CDR3 covers 15 residues. CDR3 nucleotides: TGTGCCAGCAGCTTAATTCGGCGGGAGAACACTGAAGCTTTCTTT. Amino acids: CASSLIRRENTEAFF.

This clonotype is a singleton in its sample. This chain joins TRBV5-1 and TRBJ2-7, with D perhaps TRBD1 (5 bases). The CDR3 is made up of 14 amino acids. Germline CDR1 reads SGHRS; CDR2 reads YFSETQ. V was clipped by 4 bases and J by 2 bases, with 13 bases between them. The CDR3 DNA reads TGCGCCAGCAGCGCGCCAGGGAACCCCTACGAGCAGTACTTC. It is translated as CASSAPGNPYEQYF.

V is TRBV4-1 and J is TRBJ2-4; D call uncertain. CDR1 is MGHRA, CDR2 YSYEKL, per germline. The CDR3 runs to 14 residues. Trimming took off 0 bases at V and 5 bases at J, with 8 bases between the two ends. The CDR3 DNA reads as TGCGCCAGCAGCCAAGATTTCGGCCAAAACATTCAGTACTTC. This encodes CASSQDFGQNIQYF.

CDR3 loop: CAWIGVYGYTF. The CDR3 DNA reads TGTGCCTGGATAGGTGTCTATGGCTACACCTTC. The J gene is TRBJ1-2, the V gene TRBV30; the D is unclear. This CDR3 region has 11 residues. Germline V gives CDR1 GTSNPN, CDR2 SVGIG (reference sequence). Trimming removed 4 bases from V and 4 bases from J, with 7 bases in between.

In this sample, this clonotype turned up once. This CDR3 reads CSVGVGTGTYEQYF. For the CDR3, the DNA is TGCAGCGTGGGGGTAGGGACAGGGACCTACGAGCAGTACTTC. This sequence joins TRBV29-1 and TRBJ2-7; TRBD1 agrees at 9 bases. There are 14 residues in the CDR3. V was clipped by 6 bases and J by 2 bases; unmatched bases: 8. The V gene's germline CDR1 is SQVTM and CDR2 ANQGSEA.

The chain is built from TRBV18 and TRBJ1-1; D might be TRBD1 (5 bases). Between the trimmed V and J ends, which lost 2 bases and 2 bases, there was a span of 9 bases. Germline CDR1 KGHSH, CDR2 LQKENI. The CDR3 has 14 amino acids. Written as DNA, the CDR3 is TGTGCCAGCTCACCAACTCAGGGAAACACTGAAGCTTTCTTT. Its translation is CASSPTQGNTEAFF.

J is TRBJ2-7 and V is TRBV11-2; unclear D gene. CDR1 is SGHAT, CDR2 FQNNGV, per germline. Trimming removed 0 bases at V and 6 bases at J, with 6 bases between. The CDR3 totals 12 residues. The CDR3 loop reads CASSLDSPEQYF. The CDR3 DNA reads TGTGCCAGCAGCTTAGATTCTCCCGAGCAGTACTTC.

This chain connects TRBV12-3 or TRBV12-4 to TRBJ1-5; maybe TRBD1 (5 bases). The ends were cut back, 6 bases at V and 0 bases at J, with 12 bases in the middle. This CDR3 region has 15 residues. CDR3 in DNA: TGTGCCAGCAGGCCTACAGGTTATAGCAATCAGCCCCAGCATTTT. Translated, it gives CASRPTGYSNQPQHF.

V usage is TRBV14 and J usage is TRBJ2-3, with 9 bases identical to TRBD1. Losses at the gene ends were 3 bases for V and 9 bases for J; bases not matched to a gene: 7. The CDR3 extends over 14 amino acids. Per the germline V gene, CDR1 is SGHDN and CDR2 is FVKESK. The CDR3 bases are TGTGCCAGCAGCCACGGGACAGGGCGCCGGACGCAGTATTTT. Protein product: CASSHGTGRRTQYF.